This TCR beta chain appears in the sequencing data of a study of beta chain features in type 1 diabetes. Notes on the study in general: TCRB CDR3 length was moderately but significantly reduced in all four CD4+ subsets of Type 1 diabetes patients.

Sorted CD4+ subsets: naive, central memory, regulatory, stem cell-like memory (CD45RO/CCR7/CD25/CD127/CD95/CD27 panel). With respect to this clone: What it binds is not known.

The ends lost 3 bases at V and 8 bases at J; junction bases unmatched: 8. Germline V gives CDR1 MDHEN, CDR2 SYDVKM. The CDR3 has 14 amino acids. What was sequenced were expressed TCRB transcripts, since all of the isolated RNA had been reverse transcribed. Produced via immunoSEQ multiplex PCR; TCRdb's table is partial and in-frame only. The sample includes approximately 60,000 clones, roughly half of them seen just once. J is TRBJ1-2 and V is TRBV28, with 8 bases that match TRBD1. Sample: Tregs from blood. The TCR comes from a woman aged 40 to 50 with type 1 diabetes. Here the CDR3 DNA reads TGTGCCAGCAGTTTCCCGGACAGGGTGGGAGGCTACACCTTC. Amino acids: CASSFPDRVGGYTF.